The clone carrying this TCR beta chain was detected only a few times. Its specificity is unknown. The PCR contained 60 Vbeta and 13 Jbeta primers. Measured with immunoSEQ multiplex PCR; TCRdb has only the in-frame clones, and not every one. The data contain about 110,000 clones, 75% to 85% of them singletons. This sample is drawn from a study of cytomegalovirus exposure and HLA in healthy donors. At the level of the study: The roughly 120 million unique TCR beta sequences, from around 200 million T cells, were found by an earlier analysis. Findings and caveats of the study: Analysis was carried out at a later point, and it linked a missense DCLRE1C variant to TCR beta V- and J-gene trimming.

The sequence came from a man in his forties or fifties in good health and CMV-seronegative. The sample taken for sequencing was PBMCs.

The DNA of the CDR3 is TGTGCCAGCAGCCAAGTACAGAATGGCTACACCTTC. It yields the protein CASSQVQNGYTF. This chain uses TRBV4-2 with TRBJ1-2; no clear D. V lost 1 base, J lost 6 bases, and 6 bases lay in between. Germline lookup yields CDR1 LGHNA and CDR2 YNFKEQ. The CDR3 consists of 12 residues.